A selection of T cell receptor beta chains follows, all from one sample in a study of T-cell reconstitution after alpha-beta-depleted transplantation in children. TCRdb fed the PCR reads into MiXCR, producing one record per CDR3 protein. The sample shows around 400,000 distinct CDR3 sequences, roughly 21% of them seen only once. The material sequenced was PBMCs from the stem cell graft donor, taken from the stem cell graft. The receptors stem from a human donor who donated a stem cell graft to a child with acute myeloid leukemia. Both conserved end residues are part of each CDR3. The order of the fields is V gene, D gene, clone size, J gene, CDR3 protein, CDR3 DNA. D genes are given only for firm matches. Not all rows give a size; the values are once, few, many and, for expanded clones, a class.

v_call: TRBV20-1
d_call: -
clone_size: few
j_call: TRBJ2-1
cdr3_aa: CSASLGSGNEQFF
cdr3_nt: TGCAGTGCTAGTTTGGGTAGCGGAAATGAGCAGTTCTTC

v_call: TRBV11-2
d_call: TRBD2
clone_size: many
j_call: TRBJ2-7
cdr3_aa: CASSLDVTSGPSYEQYF
cdr3_nt: TGTGCCAGCAGCTTAGATGTCACTAGCGGACCTTCCTACGAGCAGTACTTC

v_call: TRBV20-1
d_call: -
clone_size: few
j_call: TRBJ2-7
cdr3_aa: CSAREDASYEQYF
cdr3_nt: TGCAGTGCCAGGGAGGATGCCTCCTACGAGCAGTACTTC

v_call: TRBV12-3/TRBV12-4
d_call: -
clone_size: -
j_call: TRBJ2-7
cdr3_aa: CASSSAQAGSDYEQYF
cdr3_nt: TGTGCCAGCAGTTCCGCCCAGGCAGGTTCGGACTACGAGCAGTACTTC

v_call: TRBV29-1
d_call: TRBD1
clone_size: many
j_call: TRBJ2-5
cdr3_aa: CSVDGTGGVETQYF
cdr3_nt: TGCAGCGTTGATGGGACAGGGGGCGTTGAGACCCAGTACTTC

v_call: TRBV7-2
d_call: -
clone_size: -
j_call: TRBJ2-1
cdr3_aa: CASSFTRYYNEQFF
cdr3_nt: TGTGCCAGCAGCTTTACTAGGTACTACAATGAGCAGTTCTTC

v_call: TRBV20-1
d_call: -
clone_size: few
j_call: TRBJ1-2
cdr3_aa: CSAYDDRSYGYTF
cdr3_nt: TGCAGTGCTTACGATGACAGGAGTTATGGCTACACCTTC

v_call: TRBV27
d_call: -
clone_size: many
j_call: TRBJ1-5
cdr3_aa: CASSYMDQPQHF
cdr3_nt: TGTGCCAGCAGTTATATGGATCAGCCCCAGCATTTT

v_call: TRBV6-1
d_call: TRBD2
clone_size: -
j_call: TRBJ2-7
cdr3_aa: CASSRGTPGLAIPYEQYF
cdr3_nt: TGTGCCAGCAGCCGAGGGACGCCGGGACTAGCGATTCCCTACGAGCAGTACTTC

v_call: TRBV10-2
d_call: -
clone_size: -
j_call: TRBJ2-3
cdr3_aa: CASSALSGGTDTQYF
cdr3_nt: TGCGCCAGCAGTGCCCTTAGTGGGGGGACAGATACGCAGTATTTT

v_call: TRBV10-1
d_call: -
clone_size: few
j_call: TRBJ2-7
cdr3_aa: CASSGRNEQYF
cdr3_nt: TGCGCCAGCAGCGGGCGAAACGAGCAGTACTTC

v_call: TRBV12-3/TRBV12-4
d_call: TRBD2
clone_size: -
j_call: TRBJ2-1
cdr3_aa: CASSEFLAGSNEQFF
cdr3_nt: TGTGCCAGCAGCGAATTTCTAGCGGGGAGCAATGAGCAGTTCTTC

v_call: TRBV12-3/TRBV12-4
d_call: TRBD2
clone_size: many
j_call: TRBJ2-1
cdr3_aa: CASRLSGRAYNEQFF
cdr3_nt: TGTGCCAGCAGGCTTAGCGGGAGAGCCTACAATGAGCAGTTCTTC

v_call: TRBV7-9
d_call: TRBD2
clone_size: -
j_call: TRBJ2-1
cdr3_aa: CAGSGASGRQEQFF
cdr3_nt: TGTGCCGGAAGCGGGGCTAGCGGGAGACAGGAGCAGTTCTTC

v_call: TRBV7-9
d_call: TRBD1
clone_size: few
j_call: TRBJ1-1
cdr3_aa: CASSPGTGGPNTEAFF
cdr3_nt: TGTGCCAGCAGTCCCGGGACAGGGGGACCGAACACTGAAGCTTTCTTT

v_call: TRBV2
d_call: TRBD2
clone_size: -
j_call: TRBJ2-7
cdr3_aa: CASSSPYPGLAGRYEQYF
cdr3_nt: TGTGCCAGCAGCTCCCCCTATCCGGGACTAGCGGGAAGGTACGAGCAGTACTTC